Given below is one TCR beta chain in context. Authors' processing steps: It was from reference gene primer amplification that nucleated cell counts were estimated. Here immunoSEQ multiplex PCR was the method, and the copy in TCRdb shows in-frame clones only, minus some. D and trimming were read from the DNA, whereas the V and J calls and clone size are those reported in that table. The table includes about 39,000 clones, around 80% detected once. This record belongs to a study of blood T cell repertoires in COVID-19. On the study more broadly: Some COVID-19 samples were acute and others convalescent; all came from the United States, Italy and Spain.

This CDR3 is 16 amino acids long. V was clipped by 1 base and J by 5 bases, with 18 bases between them. The germline CDR1 and CDR2 sequences are LNHNV and YYDKDF (reference sequence). The J gene is TRBJ2-7, the V gene TRBV15; the D gene is possibly TRBD2 (6 bases). Source material: peripheral blood. The receptor was derived from a man aged 55-75 years in a cohort sampled during active COVID-19. The CDR3 DNA reads as TGTGCCACCAGCAGAGGGAGCGGAGGGGTAGTCAACGAGCAGTACTTC. As protein: CATSRGSGGVVNEQYF.